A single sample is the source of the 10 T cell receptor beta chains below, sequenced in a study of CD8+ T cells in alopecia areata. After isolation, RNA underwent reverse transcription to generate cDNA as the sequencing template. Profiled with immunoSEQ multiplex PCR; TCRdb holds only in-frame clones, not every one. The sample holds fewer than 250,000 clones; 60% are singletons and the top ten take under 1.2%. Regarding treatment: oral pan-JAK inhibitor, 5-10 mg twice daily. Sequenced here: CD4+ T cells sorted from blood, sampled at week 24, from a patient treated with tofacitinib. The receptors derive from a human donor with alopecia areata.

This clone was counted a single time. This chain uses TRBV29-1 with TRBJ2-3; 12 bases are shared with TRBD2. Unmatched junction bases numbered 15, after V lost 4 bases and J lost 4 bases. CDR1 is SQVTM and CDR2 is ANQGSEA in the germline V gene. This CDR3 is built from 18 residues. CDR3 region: CSVAIGGLAGQRADTQYF. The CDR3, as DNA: TGCAGCGTTGCGATTGGGGGACTAGCGGGCCAAAGGGCAGATACGCAGTATTTT.

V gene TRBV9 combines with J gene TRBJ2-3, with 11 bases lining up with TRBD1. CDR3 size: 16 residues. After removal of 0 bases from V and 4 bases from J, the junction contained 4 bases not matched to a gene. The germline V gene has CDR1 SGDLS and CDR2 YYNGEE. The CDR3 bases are TGTGCCAGCAGCGTAGGGGACAGGGGGATCGCAGATACGCAGTATTTT. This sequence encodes CASSVGDRGIADTQYF.

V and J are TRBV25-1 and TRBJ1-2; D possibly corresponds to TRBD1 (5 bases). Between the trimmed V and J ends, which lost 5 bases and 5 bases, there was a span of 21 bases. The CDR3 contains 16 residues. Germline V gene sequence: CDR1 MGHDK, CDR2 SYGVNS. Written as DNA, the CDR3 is TGTGCCAGCAGTCAGGGAGACGGCTCTTACTCATATGGCTACACCTTC. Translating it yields CASSQGDGSYSYGYTF.

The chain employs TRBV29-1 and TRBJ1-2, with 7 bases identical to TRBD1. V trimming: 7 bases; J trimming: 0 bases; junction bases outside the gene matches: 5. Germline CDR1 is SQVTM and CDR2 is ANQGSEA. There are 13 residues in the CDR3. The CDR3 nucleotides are TGCAGCGGCCGGACAGGAACTAACTATGGCTACACCTTC. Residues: CSGRTGTNYGYTF.

The CDR3 spells CSSRTGSTDTQYF. CDR3 coding DNA: TGCAGCTCCCGGACGGGTAGCACAGATACGCAGTATTTT. The chain employs TRBV29-1 and TRBJ2-3; D gene unclear. The CDR3 covers 13 residues. The germline CDR1 and CDR2 sequences are SQVTM and ANQGSEA. V was cut by 8 bases and J by 0 bases, with 12 bases left in between.

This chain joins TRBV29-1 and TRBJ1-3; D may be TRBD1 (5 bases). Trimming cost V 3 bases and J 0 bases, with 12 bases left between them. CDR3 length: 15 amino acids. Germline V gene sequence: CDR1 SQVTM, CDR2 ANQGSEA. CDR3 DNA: TGCAGCGTTGACGGGGTCGGGGGCTCTGGAAACACCATATATTTT. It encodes CSVDGVGGSGNTIYF.

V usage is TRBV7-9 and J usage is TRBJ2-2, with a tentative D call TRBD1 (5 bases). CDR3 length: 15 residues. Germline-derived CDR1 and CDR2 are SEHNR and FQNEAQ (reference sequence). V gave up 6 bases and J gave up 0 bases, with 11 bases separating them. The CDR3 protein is CASRRTRANTGELFF. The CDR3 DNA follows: TGTGCCAGCAGACGGACACGCGCGAACACCGGGGAGCTGTTTTTT.

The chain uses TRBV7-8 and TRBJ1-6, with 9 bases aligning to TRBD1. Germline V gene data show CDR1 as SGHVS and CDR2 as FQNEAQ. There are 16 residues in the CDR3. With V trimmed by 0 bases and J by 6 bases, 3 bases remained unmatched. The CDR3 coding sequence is TGTGCCAGCAGCTTAGCGCTGACAGGGGGTAATTCACCCCTCCACTTT. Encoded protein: CASSLALTGGNSPLHF.

The CDR3 region has the DNA TGTGCCACCAGCAGCCCCGGGACGAGGGGCGAGCAGTACTTC. Protein product: CATSSPGTRGEQYF. The J gene is TRBJ2-7, the V gene TRBV15; D tentatively reads TRBD1 or TRBD2 (5 bases each). Germline CDR1 reads LNHNV; CDR2 reads YYDKDF (reference sequence). V gave up 3 bases and J gave up 6 bases, with 15 bases separating them. There are 14 residues in the CDR3. The entire variable domain, with the rest obtained from reference TRBV15 and TRBJ2-7, is as follows: DAMVIQNPRYQVTQFGKPVTLSCSQTLNHNVMYWYQQKSSQAPKLLFHYYDKDFNNEADTPDNFQSRRPNTSFCFLDIRSPGLGDTAMYLCATSSPGTRGEQYFGPGTRLTVT.

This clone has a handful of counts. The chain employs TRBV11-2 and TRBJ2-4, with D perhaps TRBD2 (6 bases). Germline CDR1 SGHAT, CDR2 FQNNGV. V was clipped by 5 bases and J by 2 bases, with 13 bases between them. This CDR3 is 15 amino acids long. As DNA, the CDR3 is TGTGCCAGCAGCGAGACTAGTATAACCAAAAACATTCAGTACTTC. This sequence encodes CASSETSITKNIQYF.